These 25 T cell receptor beta chains came from one sample sequenced in a study of cytomegalovirus exposure and HLA in healthy donors. PCR employed 60 Vbeta and 13 Jbeta primers. The data were produced by immunoSEQ multiplex PCR, yet TCRdb's version contains in-frame clones alone and is incomplete. The data show 130,000 to 150,000 clones, approximately 73% seen once. The source material was PBMCs. The receptors stem from a human donor in good health.

This chain links TRBV27 with TRBJ2-7; weak D call: TRBD2 (6 bases). Germline-derived CDR1 and CDR2 are MNHEY and SMNVEV (reference sequence). The CDR3 extends over 13 amino acids. The germline V and J ends were trimmed by 3 bases and 4 bases, with 10 bases remaining between them. The CDR3 loop reads CASSFSLAYEQYF. CDR3 DNA sequence: TGTGCCAGCAGTTTTTCACTAGCATACGAGCAGTACTTC.

The rearrangement links TRBV7-9 to TRBJ2-7, with 9 bases aligning to TRBD2. In germline, CDR1 is SEHNR, CDR2 FQNEAQ (reference sequence). J was trimmed by 0 bases and V by 5 bases; bases with no gene match: 8. The CDR3 totals 16 residues. The chain's CDR3 is CASSGGLATRSYEQYF. The CDR3 coding sequence is TGTGCCAGCAGCGGCGGACTAGCGACCCGCTCCTACGAGCAGTACTTC.

In its sample, this clone was seen once. V and J are TRBV6-1 and TRBJ2-7, with 8 nucleotides matching TRBD2. The CDR3 sequence is 14 residues long. Germline V gives CDR1 MNHNS, CDR2 SASEGT. Trimming cost V 6 bases and J 1 base; bases outside gene matches: 5. The CDR3 loop reads CASSGGGLSYEQYF. The CDR3 region has the DNA TGTGCCAGCAGCGGGGGGGGTCTTTCCTACGAGCAGTACTTC.

This clone has only one observation. The germline gene is not matched at one end of the junction; a read error may be the cause. Other DNA sequences in this specimen translate into the identical CDR3. The V call is TRBV19, the J call TRBJ2-2; TRBD2 agrees at 12 bases. This CDR3 has 17 amino acids. Germline loops: CDR1 LNHDA, CDR2 SQIVND (reference sequence). The CDR3 sequence is CASSIYGLAGNTGELFF. The CDR3, as DNA: TGTGCCAGTAGTATCTATGGACTAGCGGGGAACACCGGGGAACTGTTTTTT.

The V call is TRBV18, the J call TRBJ2-1; D is ambiguous. This CDR3 comprises 16 residues. V was clipped by 2 bases and J by 1 base, with 12 bases between them. Germline CDR1 and CDR2: KGHSH and LQKENI. The CDR3 sequence: CASSPTLVESYNEQFF. The CDR3 DNA reads TGTGCCAGCTCACCAACTTTGGTAGAATCCTACAATGAGCAGTTCTTC.

For the CDR3, the DNA is TGCGCCAGCAGCCTGCTACCTTTACAGGGCCTTCAGCCCCAGCATTTT. Protein product: CASSLLPLQGLQPQHF. The rearrangement uses TRBV4-1 and TRBJ1-5, with TRBD1 as a possible D gene (6 bases). V gave up 4 bases and J gave up 6 bases, with 19 bases separating them. The germline V gene has CDR1 MGHRA and CDR2 YSYEKL. This CDR3 spans 16 amino acids.

This chain joins TRBV15 and TRBJ1-1; D perhaps matches TRBD1 (6 bases). Germline V lookup: CDR1 LNHNV, CDR2 YYDKDF (reference sequence). V was shortened by 6 bases and J by 11 bases, with 16 bases between the two germline ends. This CDR3 region has 12 residues. The CDR3 nucleotides read TGTGCCACCAGATCGGGACACGCAACCGCTTTCTTT. It yields the protein CATRSGHATAFF. Complete variable domain (other parts from reference TRBV15 and TRBJ1-1): DAMVIQNPRYQVTQFGKPVTLSCSQTLNHNVMYWYQQKSSQAPKLLFHYYDKDFNNEADTPDNFQSRRPNTSFCFLDIRSPGLGDTAMYLCATRSGHATAFFGQGTRLTVV.

The CDR3 nucleotides read TGTGCCAGCAGCTTAGCGTGGGGAGGGAACACTGAAGCTTTCTTT. It translates to CASSLAWGGNTEAFF. This rearrangement joins TRBV7-8 to TRBJ1-1, with D unresolved. V was trimmed by 0 bases and J by 1 base, leaving 9 bases between them. In germline, CDR1 is SGHVS, CDR2 FQNEAQ. This CDR3 contains 15 residues.

The chain uses TRBV5-4 and TRBJ2-3, with D possibly TRBD2 on 7 matching bases. Trimming stripped 5 bases from V and 4 bases from J, with 17 bases between. The CDR3 is 15 amino acids. CDR1 SGHNT and CDR2 YYREEE come from the germline V gene (reference sequence). The CDR3 DNA reads as TGTGCCAGCAGGAACCCGAGGGAGGGGGCAGATACGCAGTATTTT. This encodes CASRNPREGADTQYF.

The J gene is TRBJ2-7, the V gene TRBV5-1; D may be TRBD2 (5 bases). V lost 2 bases, J lost 6 bases, and 15 bases lay in between. Germline CDR1 is SGHRS and CDR2 is YFSETQ. The CDR3 consists of 14 residues. The CDR3 loop is CASSLGRQRGEQYF. The DNA of the CDR3 is TGCGCCAGCAGCTTAGGACGCCAACGGGGCGAGCAGTACTTC.

This chain uses TRBV9 with TRBJ1-2; D is unresolved. The CDR3 loop spans 17 amino acids. V was trimmed by 3 bases and J by 8 bases, leaving 26 bases between them. Germline V CDR1 and CDR2: SGDLS, YYNGEE. The CDR3 DNA follows: TGTGCCAGCAGCGCCACCCCCAGGAGCGGGCCCCGAGAGGGCTACACCTTC. This sequence encodes CASSATPRSGPREGYTF.

This clone is a singleton in its sample. The chain carries TRBV7-8 and TRBJ2-5; 8 nucleotides line up with TRBD2. In germline, CDR1 is SGHVS, CDR2 FQNEAQ. V shed 0 bases and J 5 bases; nucleotides not matched to a gene: 5. CDR3 length: 15 amino acids. DNA for the CDR3: TGTGCCAGCAGCTTAGCGGCGGGGGGCTGGGAGACCCAGTACTTC. Residues: CASSLAAGGWETQYF.

J is TRBJ2-5 and V is TRBV15, with D possibly being TRBD2 (6 bases). This CDR3 spans 16 amino acids. Trimming pared 3 bases from V and 4 bases from J, leaving 18 bases between. Germline V gene data show CDR1 as LNHNV and CDR2 as YYDKDF (reference sequence). CDR3 loop: CATSSVGGKGRETQYF. DNA of the CDR3: TGTGCCACCAGCAGTGTGGGGGGAAAGGGGCGAGAGACCCAGTACTTC.

The chain employs TRBV2 and TRBJ2-1, with TRBD1 matching over 7 bases. This CDR3 is 13 amino acids long. The ends lost 3 bases at V and 8 bases at J; junction bases unmatched: 4. Germline V gene lookup returns CDR1 SNHLY and CDR2 FYNNEI. CDR3 amino acids: CASSDQGVDEQFF. CDR3 in DNA: TGTGCCAGCAGTGACCAGGGGGTGGATGAGCAGTTCTTC.

The chain couples TRBV29-1 to TRBJ2-3; 12 bases agree with TRBD2. With 7 bases clipped from V and 1 base from J, the junction kept 3 bases outside the gene matches. Germline V gives CDR1 SQVTM, CDR2 ANQGSEA. This CDR3 has 14 residues. The CDR3, as DNA: TGCAGCGCCTCTAGCGGGGGGGGCACAGATACGCAGTATTTT. Translating gives CSASSGGGTDTQYF.

This clone was counted only a few times. The rearrangement links TRBV5-1 to TRBJ2-7, with a tentative D call TRBD1 (6 bases). The CDR3 covers 13 residues. CDR1 and CDR2 (germline): SGHRS, YFSETQ. Trimming cost V 4 bases and J 3 bases, with 11 bases left between them. CDR3 sequence (DNA): TGCGCCAGCAGCGGGGGCCAGGTCTACGAGCAGTACTTC. Translated, it gives CASSGGQVYEQYF. Full variable domain (outside the CDR3, taken from reference TRBV5-1 and TRBJ2-7): KAGVTQTPRYLIKTRGQQVTLSCSPISGHRSVSWYQQTPGQGLQFLFEYFSETQRNKGNFPGRFSGRQFSNSRSEMNVSTLELGDSALYLCASSGGQVYEQYFGPGTRLTVT.

This clone occurred once. The chain carries TRBV11-3 and TRBJ2-1; D may be TRBD2 (6 bases). V lost 4 bases to trimming and J lost 0 bases, with 13 bases between them. CDR1 and CDR2 (germline): SGHNT, YENEEA. The CDR3 has 16 residues. The CDR3 loop is CASSSPGTSSYNEQFF. CDR3 coding DNA: TGTGCCAGCAGCTCCCCCGGGACTTCCTCCTACAATGAGCAGTTCTTC.

CDR3 sequence: CASGHRGRTNEKLFF. CDR3 nucleotides: TGTGCCAGTGGACACAGGGGGCGCACTAATGAAAAACTGTTTTTT. The chain links TRBV27 to TRBJ1-4; TRBD1 aligns across 9 bases. Germline CDR1 is MNHEY and CDR2 is SMNVEV (reference sequence). CDR3 length: 15 amino acids. J gave up 2 bases and V 9 bases, and 7 bases lay outside the gene matches.

CDR3 region: CASSRGRGLLTNGYTF. CDR3 nucleotides: TGTGCCAGCAGTCGGGGGAGGGGCCTACTAACAAATGGCTACACCTTC. The chain links TRBV27 to TRBJ1-2, with D maybe TRBD1 (5 bases). The CDR3 is made up of 16 amino acids. The ends were cut back, 5 bases at V and 6 bases at J, with 22 bases in the middle. The germline gives CDR1 MNHEY, CDR2 SMNVEV (reference sequence).

This sequence joins TRBV11-2 and TRBJ2-5; 9 bases are shared with TRBD2. This CDR3 region has 15 residues. Per germline, CDR1 SGHAT and CDR2 FQNNGV. Losses at the gene ends were 6 bases for V and 5 bases for J; bases not matched to a gene: 10. CDR3 sequence: CASSVTSGDGETQYF. Here the CDR3 DNA reads TGTGCCAGCAGTGTGACTAGCGGAGACGGGGAGACCCAGTACTTC. The complete variable domain, with remaining parts taken from reference TRBV11-2 and TRBJ2-5, reads EAGVAQSPRYKIIEKRQSVAFWCNPISGHATLYWYQQILGQGPKLLIQFQNNGVVDDSQLPKDRFSAERLKGVDSTLKIQPAKLEDSAVYLCASSVTSGDGETQYFGPGTRLLVL.

V gene TRBV11-2 combines with J gene TRBJ1-1, with D possibly matching TRBD1 (5 bases). V was shortened by 3 bases and J by 1 base, with 9 bases between the two germline ends. Germline CDR1 reads SGHAT; CDR2 reads FQNNGV. The CDR3 contains 14 residues. In DNA form, the CDR3 reads TGTGCCAGCAGCTTTAGGGGTGAGAACACTGAAGCTTTCTTT. Translated, it gives CASSFRGENTEAFF.

The chain recombines TRBV4-1 with TRBJ2-7; D ambiguous. The CDR3 consists of 16 residues. Germline lookup yields CDR1 MGHRA and CDR2 YSYEKL. V was clipped by 0 bases and J by 2 bases, with 14 bases between them. CDR3 loop: CASSQDKSLAPYEQYF. As DNA, the CDR3 is TGCGCCAGCAGCCAAGATAAGAGCTTAGCTCCCTACGAGCAGTACTTC.

This chain connects TRBV4-1 to TRBJ2-1; weak D call: TRBD2 (7 bases). Trimming cost V 1 base and J 6 bases, with 10 bases left between them. The CDR3 runs 14 residues. The V gene's germline CDR1 is MGHRA and CDR2 YSYEKL. The CDR3 spells CASSQGGGGNEQFF. The CDR3, as DNA: TGCGCCAGCAGCCAAGGGGGAGGGGGCAATGAGCAGTTCTTC.

V and J are TRBV4-1 and TRBJ2-3; 7 bases agree with TRBD1. Germline-derived CDR1 and CDR2 are MGHRA and YSYEKL. Trimming removed 1 base from V and 5 bases from J; junction bases left unmatched: 0. This CDR3 is built from 13 residues. In DNA form, the CDR3 reads TGCGCCAGCAGCCAAGCAGGGGGAGATACGCAGTATTTT. This gives the protein CASSQAGGDTQYF.

This rearrangement joins TRBV10-3 to TRBJ2-7; 8 bases line up with TRBD2. V was pared by 11 bases and J by 0 bases, with 6 bases of the junction left unmatched. The germline V gene has CDR1 ENHRY and CDR2 SYGVKD. The CDR3 is 13 residues long. The CDR3 coding sequence is TGTGCCGGGGGGGCGGGGGGCTCCTACGAGCAGTACTTC. It specifies CAGGAGGSYEQYF.